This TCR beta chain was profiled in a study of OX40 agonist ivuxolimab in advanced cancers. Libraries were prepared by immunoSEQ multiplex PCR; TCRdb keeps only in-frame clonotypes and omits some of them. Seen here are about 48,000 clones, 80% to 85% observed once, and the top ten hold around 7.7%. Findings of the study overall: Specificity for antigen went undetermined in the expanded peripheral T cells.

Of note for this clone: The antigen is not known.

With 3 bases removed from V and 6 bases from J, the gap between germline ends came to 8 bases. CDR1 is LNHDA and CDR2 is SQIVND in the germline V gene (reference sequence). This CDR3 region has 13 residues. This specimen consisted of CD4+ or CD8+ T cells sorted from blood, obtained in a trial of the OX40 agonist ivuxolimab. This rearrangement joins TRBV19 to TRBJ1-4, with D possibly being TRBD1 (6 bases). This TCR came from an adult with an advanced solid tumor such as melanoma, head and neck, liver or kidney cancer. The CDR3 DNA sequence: TGTGCCAGTAGTATGGGGGGGCATGAAAAACTGTTTTTT. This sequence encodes CASSMGGHEKLFF.